The 22 T cell receptor beta chains presented below share a single source sample, sequenced in a study of OX40 agonist ivuxolimab in advanced cancers. Repertoires were generated with immunoSEQ multiplex PCR, while TCRdb's copy carries only in-frame clones and drops some. The sample lists fewer than 90,000 clones; over 75% were seen once. The specimen was CD4+ or CD8+ T cells sorted from blood, collected in a trial of the OX40 agonist ivuxolimab. The source of these receptors is an adult with an advanced solid tumor such as melanoma, head and neck, liver or kidney cancer.

The chain links TRBV10-1 to TRBJ2-3; 9 nucleotides align to TRBD1. The germline V gene encodes CDR1 WNHNN and CDR2 SYGVQD (reference sequence). CDR3 size: 16 residues. The trim removed 5 bases at V and 0 bases at J, leaving 6 bases unmatched. CDR3 sequence (DNA): TGCGCCAGCAGTCCCGGGACAGGGCCCAGCACAGATACGCAGTATTTT. Protein: CASSPGTGPSTDTQYF.

The chain recombines TRBV19 with TRBJ1-3; tentatively, D is TRBD1 (5 bases). The CDR3 loop spans 14 amino acids. Between the trimmed V and J ends, which lost 10 bases and 3 bases, there was a span of 16 bases. Per the germline V gene, CDR1 is LNHDA and CDR2 is SQIVND (reference sequence). This chain's CDR3 is CATKSGRDGNTIYF. CDR3 nucleotides: TGTGCCACGAAGTCGGGGCGGGATGGAAACACCATATATTTT.

V and J are TRBV7-3 and TRBJ2-6, with D possibly matching TRBD2 (5 bases). CDR3 size: 17 residues. Germline CDR1 is SGHTA and CDR2 is FQGTGA. Trimming pared 5 bases from V and 0 bases from J, leaving 14 bases between. CDR3 in DNA: TGTGCCAGCAGCCCACTAGGACCGAGCTCTGGGGCCAACGTCCTGACTTTC. Protein sequence: CASSPLGPSSGANVLTF.

This chain links TRBV6-1 with TRBJ2-1, with TRBD1 matching over 8 bases. CDR1 is MNHNS, CDR2 SASEGT, per germline. There are 15 residues in the CDR3. Trimming cost V 2 bases and J 8 bases; bases outside gene matches: 8. The CDR3 DNA is TGTGCCAGCAGTGAAAACGACAGGGGAAACCATGAGCAGTTCTTC. Translation gives CASSENDRGNHEQFF.

The gene calls are TRBV7-9 and TRBJ2-3; D unclear. With 0 bases removed from V and 0 bases from J, the gap between germline ends came to 1 base. CDR3 size: 13 residues. Germline-derived CDR1 and CDR2 are SEHNR and FQNEAQ (reference sequence). CDR3 nucleotide sequence: TGTGCCAGCAGCTTAGCCAGCACAGATACGCAGTATTTT. Translated, it gives CASSLASTDTQYF.

The gene calls are TRBV6-5 and TRBJ2-7; D is ambiguous. V shed 10 bases and J shed 9 bases, with 16 bases lying between them. The germline CDR1 and CDR2 sequences are MNHEY and SVGAGI. The CDR3 runs to 11 residues. The CDR3, as DNA: TGTGCCACCCAGTCCGATTATGTGCAGTACTTC. It codes for CATQSDYVQYF.

The gene calls are TRBV27 and TRBJ1-5; D is undetermined. Germline CDR1 and CDR2: MNHEY and SMNVEV (reference sequence). V lost 3 bases and J lost 7, with 10 bases in between. CDR3 length equals 13 residues. CDR3 sequence reads: CASSFGGRQPQHF. DNA for the CDR3: TGTGCCAGCAGTTTTGGAGGGCGGCAGCCCCAGCATTTT.

The chain recombines TRBV27 with TRBJ1-6; D is uncertain. The germline gives CDR1 MNHEY, CDR2 SMNVEV (reference sequence). V gave up 5 bases and J gave up 9 bases, with 14 bases separating them. This CDR3 is built from 14 residues. CDR3 protein: CASSPPREGSPLHF. In DNA form, the CDR3 reads TGTGCCAGCAGTCCCCCGAGGGAGGGTTCACCCCTCCACTTT.

The rearrangement joins TRBV19 to TRBJ1-5; D is undetermined. The CDR3 has 15 amino acids. Trimming stripped 1 base from V and 9 bases from J, with 16 bases between. Per germline, CDR1 LNHDA and CDR2 SQIVND (reference sequence). In DNA, the CDR3 is TGTGCCAGTAGTATAGGTTGGGAGGAAGCTGGGCCCCAGCATTTT. Amino acids: CASSIGWEEAGPQHF.

The V and J genes are TRBV15 and TRBJ1-2; tentatively, D is TRBD1 (6 bases). The length of the CDR3 is 13 residues. Germline V CDR1 and CDR2: LNHNV, YYDKDF (reference sequence). The V end lost 4 bases, the J end lost 6 bases, and 12 bases lay between the germline ends. This CDR3 reads CATSTRGGDGYTF. For the CDR3, the DNA is TGTGCCACCAGCACCAGGGGAGGAGATGGCTACACCTTC.

The rearrangement links TRBV5-6 to TRBJ2-7; D possibly corresponds to TRBD1 (6 bases). CDR1 is SGHDT, CDR2 YYEEEE, per germline. Trimming shortened V by 1 base and J by 9 bases, and 14 bases separated the two germline ends. This CDR3 contains 13 residues. The CDR3: CASSLQGIGSQYF. In DNA form, the CDR3 reads TGTGCCAGCAGCTTGCAGGGGATCGGGTCGCAGTACTTC.

The chain carries TRBV6-5 and TRBJ1-2, with D possibly being TRBD1 (5 bases). The CDR3 loop spans 11 amino acids. With 6 bases removed from V and 8 bases from J, the gap between germline ends came to 10 bases. Germline CDR1 MNHEY, CDR2 SVGAGI. CDR3: CASRSGKGYTF. CDR3 in DNA: TGTGCCAGCAGGTCAGGGAAAGGCTACACCTTC.

In its sample, this clone was seen once. This specimen includes other DNA sequences encoding the same CDR3. The chain employs TRBV4-1 and TRBJ1-3; D not certain. V dropped 3 bases and J dropped 0 bases, with 6 bases sitting between them. The CDR3 loop spans 14 amino acids. Per the germline V gene, CDR1 is MGHRA and CDR2 is YSYEKL. CDR3 sequence (DNA): TGCGCCAGCAGCCAGCGGAGCTCTGGAAACACCATATATTTT. Protein sequence: CASSQRSSGNTIYF.

V is TRBV27 and J is TRBJ1-1; D call uncertain. V lost 2 bases and J lost 0, with 10 bases in between. The CDR3 has 15 residues. Germline V gene data show CDR1 as MNHEY and CDR2 as SMNVEV (reference sequence). The CDR3 nucleotides read TGTGCCAGCAGTTTAATCCCGGATTTGAACACTGAAGCTTTCTTT. It specifies CASSLIPDLNTEAFF.

The chain couples TRBV13 to TRBJ2-7; 8 bases fit TRBD1. This CDR3 has 13 residues. Trimming cost V 3 bases and J 6 bases; bases outside gene matches: 4. The V gene's germline CDR1 is PRHDT and CDR2 FYEKMQ (reference sequence). The CDR3 DNA reads TGTGCCAGCAGCTTTGACAGGGGAGCCGAGCAGTACTTC. Protein sequence: CASSFDRGAEQYF.

The gene calls are TRBV19 and TRBJ2-3, with D unclear. The germline CDR1 and CDR2 sequences are LNHDA and SQIVND (reference sequence). The CDR3 runs 13 residues. V lost 8 bases, J lost 5 bases, and 14 bases lay in between. The CDR3: CASALLPGDTQYF. The CDR3 bases are TGTGCCAGTGCCCTCCTCCCCGGAGATACGCAGTATTTT.

The chain recombines TRBV11-3 with TRBJ2-7; 10 bases fit TRBD2. With V trimmed by 3 bases and J by 2 bases, 4 bases remained unmatched. The CDR3 runs 15 residues. Looked up from germline, CDR1 is SGHNT and CDR2 is YENEEA. CDR3 region: CASSFASGGTYEQYF. As DNA, the CDR3 is TGTGCCAGCAGCTTTGCTAGCGGGGGAACCTACGAGCAGTACTTC. Together with reference TRBV11-3 and TRBJ2-7, the CDR3 gives the full variable domain: EAGVVQSPRYKIIEKKQPVAFWCNPISGHNTLYWYLQNLGQGPELLIRYENEEAVDDSQLPKDRFSAERLKGVDSTLKIQPAELGDSAVYLCASSFASGGTYEQYFGPGTRLTVT.

This sequence joins TRBV2 and TRBJ1-3; 8 nucleotides line up with TRBD1. The CDR3 runs to 15 residues. In germline, CDR1 is SNHLY, CDR2 FYNNEI. Trimming cost V 6 bases and J 4 bases; bases outside gene matches: 8. The CDR3 DNA reads TGTGCCAGCAGAGTCCGGGACAGGTCCGGAAACACCATATATTTT. The encoded protein is CASRVRDRSGNTIYF.

This clone was detected a few times. The CDR3 coding sequence is TGTGCCACCAGCCGGTCGTCCAAGGATAATTCACCCCTCCACTTT. Protein sequence: CATSRSSKDNSPLHF. The chain employs TRBV15 and TRBJ1-6, with no clear D. Germline CDR1 LNHNV, CDR2 YYDKDF (reference sequence). Between the trimmed V and J ends, which lost 5 bases and 5 bases, there was a span of 13 bases. This CDR3 region has 15 residues. Based on the CDR3 plus reference TRBV15 and TRBJ1-6, the full variable domain is DAMVIQNPRYQVTQFGKPVTLSCSQTLNHNVMYWYQQKSSQAPKLLFHYYDKDFNNEADTPDNFQSRRPNTSFCFLDIRSPGLGDTAMYLCATSRSSKDNSPLHFGNGTRLTVT.

About this clone itself: The identical CDR3 is also encoded by other nucleotide sequences in the sample. The rearrangement joins TRBV18 to TRBJ1-2, with 12 bases matching TRBD1. Trimming at V came to 2 bases and at J to 3 bases, leaving 1 base not matched to a gene. CDR1 is KGHSH, CDR2 LQKENI, per germline. This CDR3 region has 15 residues. The CDR3 bases are TGTGCCAGCTCACCAGGGACAGGGGGCGACTATGGCTACACCTTC. It specifies CASSPGTGGDYGYTF.

This chain uses TRBV2 with TRBJ1-6, with D perhaps TRBD1 (5 bases). The germline CDR1 and CDR2 sequences are SNHLY and FYNNEI. The V gene lost 2 bases and the J gene lost 9 bases, with 11 bases spanning the gap. The CDR3 length is 14 residues. DNA for the CDR3: TGTGCCAGCAGTGAAAACCGACAGCCTTCACCCCTCCACTTT. This sequence encodes CASSENRQPSPLHF. Full variable domain (rest looked up from reference TRBV2 and TRBJ1-6): EPEVTQTPSHQVTQMGQEVILRCVPISNHLYFYWYRQILGQKVEFLVSFYNNEISEKSEIFDDQFSVERPDGSNFTLKIRSTKLEDSAMYFCASSENRQPSPLHFGNGTRLTVT.

The chain combines TRBV5-8 with TRBJ1-5; 8 nucleotides align to TRBD1. Germline lookup yields CDR1 SGHTS and CDR2 YDEGEE. V shed 4 bases and J 8 bases; nucleotides not matched to a gene: 8. The CDR3 sequence is 14 residues long. The CDR3, as DNA: TGTGCCAGCAGCCGTGGACAGGGTGTAGAGCCCCAGCATTTT. As protein: CASSRGQGVEPQHF.